This T cell receptor beta chain was obtained from a study of T-cell memory formation after mild COVID-19. Overall study: Most TCR clusters belonged to a single donor. General observations from the study: Day 15 to 85 contracting clones showed balanced CD4/CD8; later expanders leaned CD4+.

In germline, CDR1 is SGHTA, CDR2 FQGTGA. The CDR3 is made up of 16 amino acids. Deletions cut 2 bases from V and 5 bases from J, with 17 bases between. Constant-segment primers were used for 5'RACE, and the resulting TCR alpha and TCR beta cDNA libraries carried sample barcodes and UMIs. In TCRdb, the 5' RACE reads were re-called with MiXCR into one record per CDR3 protein. The sample lists approximately 570,000 distinct CDR3 sequences, roughly 17% occurring once. In its sample, this clonotype was seen a few times. Its specificity is not known. The chain links TRBV7-3 to TRBJ2-3; perhaps D is TRBD1 or TRBD2 (5 bases each). This receptor was taken from an adult woman who had mild COVID-19 (a few samples of this study predate the infection). Cell type and time point are not known. Sample: PBMCs or a T cell subset sorted from them (not recorded which). CDR3 protein: CASSLQGTGAGDTQYF. As DNA, the CDR3 is TGTGCCAGCAGCTTACAAGGGACCGGGGCAGGAGATACGCAGTATTTT.